Below are 31 T cell receptor beta chains sequenced from a single sample in a study of T cells after somatic rescue of genetic block. Assay: immunoSEQ multiplex PCR; the TCRdb copy retains only in-frame clones and omits some. This table has roughly 65,000 clones, about 90% appearing once. Material for sequencing was peripheral blood mononuclear cells (PBMCs). Every receptor here comes from a man in his forties.

The V gene is TRBV28, the J gene TRBJ2-3; a possible D gene is TRBD1 (5 bases). The CDR3 spans 16 residues. The V end was cut by 7 bases, the J end by 5 bases, with 22 bases between. Germline V lookup: CDR1 MDHEN, CDR2 SYDVKM. The CDR3 nucleotides are TGTGCCAGCAAAACACGACATAGGGGCGAGGTAGATACGCAGTATTTT. Its translation: CASKTRHRGEVDTQYF.

The gene calls are TRBV11-2 and TRBJ1-3, with 8 bases lining up with TRBD1. V dropped 1 base and J dropped 2; count of bases not matched to a gene: 7. CDR3 length equals 17 residues. Germline CDR1 and CDR2: SGHAT and FQNNGV. The CDR3 sequence: CASSLAGQGRAGNTIYF. DNA for the CDR3: TGTGCCAGCAGCTTAGCCGGACAGGGAAGGGCTGGAAACACCATATATTTT.

V usage is TRBV19 and J usage is TRBJ2-2; 11 nucleotides align to TRBD2. This CDR3 comprises 18 residues. Germline V gene lookup returns CDR1 LNHDA and CDR2 SQIVND (reference sequence). V gave up 8 bases and J gave up 5 bases; unmatched junction bases: 16. The CDR3 bases are TGTGCCAGTTTGGAGTCCGGGACTAGCGGTGTAGGTACCGGGGAGCTGTTTTTT. Translating it yields CASLESGTSGVGTGELFF.

V and J are TRBV21-1 and TRBJ2-7; the tabulated D call, TRBD1, remains unverified against the DNA. TRBV21-1 represents a pseudogene. The CDR3 length is 13 residues. The CDR3: CASSKATGGEQYF. The CDR3 DNA follows: TGTGCCAGCAGCAAAGCTACAGGGGGCGAGCAGTACTTC.

Note on this clone: An end of the junction does not agree with germline; a read error may underlie this. This chain connects TRBV5-6 to TRBJ2-7, with 8 bases lining up with TRBD1. The germline V gene has CDR1 SGHDT and CDR2 YYEEEE. The CDR3 has 13 amino acids. DNA for the CDR3: TGTGCCAGCAGCTTGAAGTTGACCGGACAGGGACAGTTC. Its translation is CASSLKLTGQGQF.

The CDR3 spells CASSSSKGVLGSQYF. DNA of the CDR3: TGTGCCAGCAGTTCCTCAAAGGGGGTTCTCGGGTCCCAGTACTTC. The chain uses TRBV28 and TRBJ2-5; weak D call: TRBD1 (6 bases). V gave up 4 bases and J gave up 9 bases, with 21 bases separating them. Germline-derived CDR1 and CDR2 are MDHEN and SYDVKM. This CDR3 region has 15 residues.

This chain uses TRBV7-8 with TRBJ2-5, with D tentatively TRBD2 (5 bases). This CDR3 is 16 amino acids long. Germline-derived CDR1 and CDR2 are SGHVS and FQNEAQ. V lost 1 base and J 1 base, leaving 13 bases between the germline ends. The CDR3 DNA is TGTGCCAGCAGCTTAGTTGGCGGGTGGCTCCAAGAGACCCAGTACTTC. Amino acids: CASSLVGGWLQETQYF.

This clone was counted a single time. CDR3 region: CASSAKKGEYGYTF. The CDR3 DNA is TGTGCCAGCAGTGCCAAAAAAGGGGAATATGGCTACACCTTC. This chain connects TRBV6-1 to TRBJ1-2; tentatively, D is TRBD1 (5 bases). Germline V gives CDR1 MNHNS, CDR2 SASEGT. The ends were cut back, 4 bases at V and 5 bases at J, with 14 bases in the middle. This CDR3 is 14 amino acids long.

The chain joins TRBV5-1 to TRBJ2-3, with D unclear. With 6 bases removed from V and 1 base from J, the gap between germline ends came to 9 bases. Looked up from germline, CDR1 is SGHRS and CDR2 is YFSETQ. This CDR3 contains 13 residues. The CDR3 is CASIPTGTDTQYF. CDR3 in DNA: TGCGCCAGCATCCCCACGGGCACAGATACGCAGTATTTT.

J is TRBJ1-1 and V is TRBV5-1; D possibly corresponds to TRBD1 (6 bases). The V and J ends lost 4 bases and 4 bases respectively, with 23 bases between them. This CDR3 region has 17 residues. Germline CDR1 and CDR2: SGHRS and YFSETQ. In DNA, the CDR3 is TGCGCCAGCAGCAATTACAGGGTCCGCCTTGCTGGCACTGAAGCTTTCTTT. Encoded protein: CASSNYRVRLAGTEAFF.

The gene calls are TRBV6-5 and TRBJ1-4; D gene uncertain. This CDR3 has 15 amino acids. V lost 2 bases, J lost 3 bases, and 10 bases lay in between. The V gene's germline CDR1 is MNHEY and CDR2 SVGAGI. The CDR3 loop is CASSYSITANEKLFF. The CDR3 DNA is TGTGCCAGCAGTTACAGCATCACAGCTAATGAAAAACTGTTTTTT.

J is TRBJ1-5 and V is TRBV9; TRBD1 matches at 7 bases. Germline lookup yields CDR1 SGDLS and CDR2 YYNGEE. CDR3 length: 15 amino acids. Unmatched junction bases numbered 5, after V lost 3 bases and J lost 2 bases. The DNA of the CDR3 is TGTGCCAGCAGCGGTGGGGACAGCCGCAATCAGCCCCAGCATTTT. Translation gives CASSGGDSRNQPQHF.

In nucleotides, the CDR3 is TGTGCCAGCAGCCAAGATCTAGTAGCGGAAGCCTACGAGCAGTACTTC. This encodes CASSQDLVAEAYEQYF. This sequence joins TRBV4-2 and TRBJ2-7; tentative D call: TRBD2 (6 bases). V lost 0 bases and J lost 2, with 14 bases in between. Germline V gene sequence: CDR1 LGHNA, CDR2 YNFKEQ. The CDR3 has 16 amino acids.

The chain joins TRBV19 to TRBJ2-2, with D unclear. V was clipped by 3 bases and J by 1 base, with 9 bases between them. The germline V gene has CDR1 LNHDA and CDR2 SQIVND (reference sequence). The CDR3 is made up of 15 amino acids. CDR3 bases: TGTGCCAGTAGTATCCTGGGAAGGAACACCGGGGAGCTGTTTTTT. This encodes CASSILGRNTGELFF.

The chain couples TRBV5-5 to TRBJ2-7; no clear D. The germline V and J ends were trimmed by 4 bases and 3 bases, with 11 bases remaining between them. CDR1 SGHKS and CDR2 YYEKEE come from the germline V gene (reference sequence). The CDR3 has 13 residues. The CDR3: CASSQFLDYEQYF. CDR3 nucleotides: TGTGCCAGCAGCCAATTCCTGGACTACGAGCAGTACTTC.

CDR3 residues: CASSLWSGQGGKETQYF. The CDR3 nucleotides read TGTGCCAGCAGTTTATGGTCGGGACAGGGTGGAAAGGAGACCCAGTACTTC. This rearrangement joins TRBV28 to TRBJ2-5, with 9 bases matching TRBD1. CDR3 length equals 17 residues. V gave up 0 bases and J gave up 5 bases; unmatched junction bases: 10. Looked up from germline, CDR1 is MDHEN and CDR2 is SYDVKM.

V usage is TRBV2 and J usage is TRBJ1-2; D remains unclear. The length of the CDR3 is 14 residues. Germline V gene data show CDR1 as SNHLY and CDR2 as FYNNEI. The V end lost 3 bases, the J end lost 6 bases, and 14 bases lay between the germline ends. The CDR3 nucleotides read TGTGCCAGCAGTGAGGAAGTGGCAGGAGATGGCTACACCTTC. Protein: CASSEEVAGDGYTF.

This chain joins TRBV19 and TRBJ2-1, with D unclear. The germline V gene has CDR1 LNHDA and CDR2 SQIVND (reference sequence). The ends were cut back, 5 bases at V and 5 bases at J, with 7 bases in the middle. The CDR3 runs to 12 residues. This chain's CDR3 is CASSLRDNEQFF. The CDR3 nucleotides are TGTGCCAGTAGTCTTAGGGACAATGAGCAGTTCTTC.

The chain is built from TRBV7-9 and TRBJ1-1, with D perhaps matching TRBD1 (5 bases). V shed 1 base and J shed 1 base, with 10 bases lying between them. The length of the CDR3 is 15 residues. The V gene's germline CDR1 is SEHNR and CDR2 FQNEAQ (reference sequence). CDR3 sequence: CASSLVSGTNTEAFF. CDR3 sequence (DNA): TGTGCCAGCAGCTTAGTTTCAGGGACGAACACTGAAGCTTTCTTT.

The chain joins TRBV7-9 to TRBJ2-7; 10 bases agree with TRBD2. Germline loops: CDR1 SEHNR, CDR2 FQNEAQ (reference sequence). The V and J ends lost 1 base and 7 bases, in that order; junction bases with no gene match: 7. The CDR3 spans 15 residues. This chain's CDR3 is CASSLGLAGVEEQYF. CDR3 nucleotides: TGTGCCAGCAGCTTAGGGCTAGCGGGAGTTGAAGAGCAGTACTTC. The full variable domain, completed using reference TRBV7-9 and TRBJ2-7, is DTGVSQNPRHKITKRGQNVTFRCDPISEHNRLYWYRQTLGQGPEFLTYFQNEAQLEKSRLLSDRFSAERPKGSFSTLEIQRTEQGDSAMYLCASSLGLAGVEEQYFGPGTRLTVT.

The J gene is TRBJ1-5, the V gene TRBV7-8; possibly TRBD1 for D (5 bases). This CDR3 has 13 amino acids. The germline V gene encodes CDR1 SGHVS and CDR2 FQNEAQ. Trimming removed 1 base from V and 9 bases from J, with 10 bases in between. This CDR3 reads CASSLEAGRPQHF. CDR3 bases: TGTGCCAGCAGCTTAGAGGCAGGGCGGCCCCAGCATTTT.

The CDR3 region has the DNA TGTGCCAGCAGTGCGGACAGGCGAGGGAACTATGGCTACACCTTC. It is translated as CASSADRRGNYGYTF. J is TRBJ1-2 and V is TRBV6-1; 7 bases match TRBD1. Germline V gene lookup returns CDR1 MNHNS and CDR2 SASEGT. V lost 4 bases to trimming and J lost 2 bases; unmatched junction nucleotides: 7. There are 15 residues in the CDR3.

A remark on this clone: Other DNA sequences in the same sample also yield this CDR3. This chain links TRBV5-1 with TRBJ2-1; D is possibly TRBD2 (5 bases). This CDR3 has 15 amino acids. Trimming took off 0 bases at V and 0 bases at J, with 7 bases between the two ends. Germline loops: CDR1 SGHRS, CDR2 YFSETQ. CDR3 coding DNA: TGCGCCAGCAGCTTGGCGGGGTCCTCCTACAATGAGCAGTTCTTC. Amino acid sequence: CASSLAGSSYNEQFF.

The chain uses TRBV29-1 and TRBJ2-1; the D is unclear. The CDR3 sequence is 15 residues long. Trimming stripped 0 bases from V and 10 bases from J, with 19 bases between. Germline CDR1 reads SQVTM; CDR2 reads ANQGSEA. CDR3 in amino acids: CSVEDSGLRTQEQFF. The CDR3 DNA sequence: TGCAGCGTTGAAGATAGTGGGCTTCGGACCCAAGAGCAGTTCTTC.

This clone turned up a few times. V is TRBV10-2 and J is TRBJ1-6, with a weak D call TRBD1 (6 bases). The CDR3 covers 15 residues. V was clipped by 3 bases and J by 5 bases, with 11 bases between them. Germline CDR1 WSHSY, CDR2 SAAADI. The CDR3 is CASSDEGTHNSPLHF. As DNA, the CDR3 is TGCGCCAGCAGTGATGAGGGGACACATAATTCACCCCTCCACTTT.

The V call is TRBV18, the J call TRBJ1-3, with D possibly matching TRBD1 (5 bases). Germline CDR1 is KGHSH and CDR2 is LQKENI. The CDR3 extends over 16 amino acids. Deletions cut 2 bases from V and 2 bases from J, with 13 bases between. Here the CDR3 DNA reads TGTGCCAGCTCACCATTCGGGGGACTTACTGGAAACACCATATATTTT. Translating it yields CASSPFGGLTGNTIYF. Based on the CDR3 plus reference TRBV18 and TRBJ1-3, the full variable domain is NAGVMQNPRHLVRRRGQEARLRCSPMKGHSHVYWYRQLPEEGLKFMVYLQKENIIDESGMPKERFSAEFPKEGPSILRIQQVVRGDSAAYFCASSPFGGLTGNTIYFGEGSWLTVV.

The chain uses TRBV11-2 and TRBJ2-1; 9 nucleotides match TRBD2. This CDR3 is built from 18 residues. Germline loops: CDR1 SGHAT, CDR2 FQNNGV. With 4 bases clipped from V and 4 bases from J, the junction kept 14 bases outside the gene matches. The CDR3 coding sequence is TGTGCCAGCAGCTATGGGCGGGGGGGGCCCCCGGAGTACAATGAGCAGTTCTTC. Translation: CASSYGRGGPPEYNEQFF.

The J gene is TRBJ2-1, the V gene TRBV4-1; no clear D. V was pared by 1 base and J by 2 bases, with 3 bases between. Germline assignment: CDR1 MGHRA and CDR2 YSYEKL. This CDR3 is 13 amino acids long. CDR3 loop: CASSQVTYNEQFF. As DNA, the CDR3 is TGCGCCAGCAGCCAAGTAACCTACAATGAGCAGTTCTTC.

The V call is TRBV27, the J call TRBJ1-4; D remains ambiguous. V was pared by 3 bases and J by 4 bases, with 6 bases between. The germline V gene encodes CDR1 MNHEY and CDR2 SMNVEV (reference sequence). The CDR3 contains 13 residues. CDR3 nucleotide sequence: TGTGCCAGCAGTTTTAGGCGTAATGAAAAACTGTTTTTT. Its protein is CASSFRRNEKLFF. Supplemented by reference TRBV27 and TRBJ1-4, the full variable domain reads EAQVTQNPRYLITVTGKKLTVTCSQNMNHEYMSWYRQDPGLGLRQIYYSMNVEVTDKGDVPEGYKVSRKEKRNFPLILESPSPNQTSLYFCASSFRRNEKLFFGSGTQLSVL.

This clone was detected once. V usage is TRBV9 and J usage is TRBJ1-6; 8 nucleotides align to TRBD1. The trim removed 3 bases at V and 5 bases at J, leaving 1 base unmatched. Germline CDR1 and CDR2: SGDLS and YYNGEE. This CDR3 contains 14 residues. The CDR3 DNA follows: TGTGCCAGCAGCGCGACAGGGGATAATTCACCCCTCCACTTT. Translation: CASSATGDNSPLHF.

This clone was found a few times. This rearrangement joins TRBV7-9 to TRBJ1-2, with D uncertain. This CDR3 region has 14 residues. V was cut by 1 base and J by 4 bases, with 10 bases left in between. The V gene's germline CDR1 is SEHNR and CDR2 FQNEAQ (reference sequence). The CDR3 nucleotides are TGTGCCAGCAGCTTAGATCTGAGGCGCTATGGCTACACCTTC. Encoded protein: CASSLDLRRYGYTF.